These T cell receptor beta chains were read from a single sample in a study of blood T cell repertoires in COVID-19. Assay: immunoSEQ multiplex PCR; the TCRdb copy retains only in-frame clones and omits some. This sample has roughly 78,000 clones, with around 88% found just once. Source material: peripheral blood. The receptors originated from a man between 60 and 70 years old with acute or convalescent COVID-19. The CDR3 runs from the conserved cysteine through the conserved F or W. Fields, in order: clone size, V gene, J gene, CDR3 protein. A row's size may be missing; if present it is once, few, many or a size class.

abundance: .; v_gene: TRBV7-9; j_gene: TRBJ1-5; CDR3aa: CASSKGQGTDRSPQHF
abundance: .; v_gene: TRBV5-5; j_gene: TRBJ2-3; CDR3aa: CASSLASRTSGTDTQYF
abundance: once; v_gene: TRBV27; j_gene: TRBJ2-5; CDR3aa: CASSLNPLVGRTQYF
abundance: .; v_gene: TRBV10-1; j_gene: TRBJ1-2; CDR3aa: CASSDGNRGYTF
abundance: .; v_gene: TRBV30; j_gene: TRBJ1-2; CDR3aa: CAWRQGYGYTF
abundance: few; v_gene: TRBV7-8; j_gene: TRBJ1-1; CDR3aa: CASSLGTVNTEAFF
abundance: .; v_gene: TRBV5-1; j_gene: TRBJ1-1; CDR3aa: CASSSGGTNTEAFF
abundance: once; v_gene: TRBV14; j_gene: TRBJ2-2; CDR3aa: CASSRERLGELFF
abundance: .; v_gene: TRBV3-1/TRBV3-2; j_gene: TRBJ2-1; CDR3aa: CASSYGLAGVVDYNEQFF
abundance: .; v_gene: TRBV27; j_gene: TRBJ2-1; CDR3aa: CASSFTFSNEQFF
abundance: once; v_gene: TRBV5-1; j_gene: TRBJ2-1; CDR3aa: CASSLQGLAGPHNEQFF
abundance: .; v_gene: TRBV7-9; j_gene: TRBJ2-7; CDR3aa: CASQDLYEQYF
abundance: .; v_gene: TRBV19; j_gene: TRBJ2-1; CDR3aa: CASSMGTSRGSEQFF
abundance: .; v_gene: TRBV11-2; j_gene: TRBJ1-3; CDR3aa: CASSPITGVRSGNTIYF
abundance: .; v_gene: TRBV21-1; j_gene: TRBJ1-5; CDR3aa: CASSKEKGGTGGTKGNQPQHF
abundance: .; v_gene: TRBV6-1; j_gene: TRBJ2-7; CDR3aa: CASSASEGLAGREQYF
abundance: few; v_gene: TRBV27; j_gene: TRBJ1-6; CDR3aa: CASSLRGMGRGENSPLHF
abundance: .; v_gene: TRBV5-1; j_gene: TRBJ2-7; CDR3aa: CASSAGGSSSYEQYF
abundance: .; v_gene: TRBV6-1; j_gene: TRBJ1-3; CDR3aa: CASSEAQSGSGNTIYF
abundance: .; v_gene: TRBV4-1; j_gene: TRBJ1-6; CDR3aa: CASSQDQGVGNSPLHF
abundance: .; v_gene: TRBV7-3; j_gene: TRBJ2-2; CDR3aa: CASSLIRETGELFF
abundance: .; v_gene: TRBV5-4; j_gene: TRBJ2-2; CDR3aa: CASSFHAGGTGELFF
abundance: .; v_gene: TRBV18; j_gene: TRBJ1-2; CDR3aa: CASSFDETGVGYGYTF
abundance: .; v_gene: TRBV4-1; j_gene: TRBJ2-5; CDR3aa: CASSRAEGGGRQETQYF
abundance: once; v_gene: TRBV10-3; j_gene: TRBJ2-1; CDR3aa: CAISEGSSSNGNEQFF
abundance: .; v_gene: TRBV1; j_gene: TRBJ2-3; CDR3aa: CTSSQEKLIGTDTQYF
abundance: .; v_gene: TRBV19; j_gene: TRBJ1-2; CDR3aa: CASSLTLGTGYNGYTF
abundance: .; v_gene: TRBV6-5; j_gene: TRBJ2-7; CDR3aa: CASTGTGYEQYF